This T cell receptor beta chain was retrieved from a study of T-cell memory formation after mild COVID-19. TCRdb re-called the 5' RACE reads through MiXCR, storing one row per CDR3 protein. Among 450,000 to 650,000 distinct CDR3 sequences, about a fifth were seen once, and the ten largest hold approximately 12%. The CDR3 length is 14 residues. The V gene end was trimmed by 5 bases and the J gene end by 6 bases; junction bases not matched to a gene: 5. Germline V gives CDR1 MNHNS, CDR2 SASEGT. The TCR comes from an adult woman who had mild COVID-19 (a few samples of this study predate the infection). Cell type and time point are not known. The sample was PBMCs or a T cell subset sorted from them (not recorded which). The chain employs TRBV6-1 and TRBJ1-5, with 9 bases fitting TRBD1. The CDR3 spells CASSPTGGGQPQHF. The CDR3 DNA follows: TGTGCCAGCAGTCCCACAGGGGGCGGTCAGCCCCAGCATTTT.